This TCR beta chain was identified in a study of cytomegalovirus exposure and HLA in healthy donors. PCR involved 60 Vbeta and 13 Jbeta primers. Repertoires were generated with immunoSEQ multiplex PCR, while TCRdb's copy carries only in-frame clones and drops some. The table records 40,000 to 45,000 clones, about 90% of them present only once. In germline, CDR1 is MNHEY, CDR2 SVGAGI. The V end lost 4 bases, the J end lost 11 bases, and 17 bases lay between the germline ends. CDR3 size: 13 residues. On this clone: What it binds is unknown.

Study-wide findings and caveats: Previous analysis showed most TCR beta V segments were productive about 90% or about 30% of the time.

What was sequenced was PBMCs. This receptor was identified in a woman in her forties in good health and CMV-seropositive. This chain connects TRBV6-5 to TRBJ1-1; D is perhaps TRBD1 (5 bases). CDR3: CASSSGETAEAFF. CDR3 in DNA: TGTGCCAGCAGTTCGGGGGAGACCGCAGAGGCTTTCTTT.